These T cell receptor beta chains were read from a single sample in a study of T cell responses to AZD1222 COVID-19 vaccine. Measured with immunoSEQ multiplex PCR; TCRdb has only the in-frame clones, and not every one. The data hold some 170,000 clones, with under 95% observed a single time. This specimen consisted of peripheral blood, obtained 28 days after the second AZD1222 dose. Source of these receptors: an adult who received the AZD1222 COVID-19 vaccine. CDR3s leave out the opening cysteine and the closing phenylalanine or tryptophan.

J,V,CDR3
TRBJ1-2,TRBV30,AWRRSALNYGYT
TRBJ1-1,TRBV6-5,ASSLGTGVTEAF
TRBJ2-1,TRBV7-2,ASSPTGFSYNEQF
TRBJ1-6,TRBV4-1,ASSQDARRASPLH
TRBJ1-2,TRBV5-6,ASSLISQIVYYGYT
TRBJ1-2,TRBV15,ATSMEIRFGYT
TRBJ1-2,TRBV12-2,ASRFERDDGYT
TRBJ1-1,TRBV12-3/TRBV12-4,ASSRQVRTEAF
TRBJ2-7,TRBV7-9,ASSSFTGLEQY
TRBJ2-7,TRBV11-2,ASSLAHGQGYEQY
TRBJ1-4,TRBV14,ASSQDYRGSNEKLF
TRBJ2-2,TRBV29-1,SVDGANTGELF
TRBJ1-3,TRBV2,AGRRLSGNTIY
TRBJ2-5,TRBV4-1,ASSQANQETQY
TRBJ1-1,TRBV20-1,SAADRFEAF
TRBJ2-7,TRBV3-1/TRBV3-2,ASSPGTGPTYEQY